The clone carrying this TCR beta chain appeared a few times. The antigen remains unidentified. This sample was taken from a study of blood T cells in healthy people across ages. The CDR3 is 16 residues long. General study results and limits: It was the long-lived donors that had more naive CD4+ cells and higher diversity than aged donors.

Isolation per sample recovered at least 6.5 million PBMCs. Total RNA was isolated from each sample in quantities of at least 6 micrograms. Through a sample-barcoded 5' primer and a J-beta primer mix, a second PCR was run for 7 to 11 cycles. All samples yielded 2.5 million or more CDR3-containing paired-end reads. TCRdb itself ran the 5' RACE reads through MiXCR, one entry per CDR3 protein. The table has some 1 million distinct CDR3 sequences, more than 40% seen once. The sample consisted of blood. J is TRBJ2-7 and V is TRBV21-1; the table's D call TRBD1 went unverified against the DNA. TRBV21-1 is a pseudogene. The source of this sequence is a woman aged 60-75 years in good health. The CDR3 sequence: CATLPGGDRGFYEQYF. CDR3 nucleotides: TGTGCCACCCTTCCAGGAGGGGACAGGGGTTTCTACGAGCAGTACTTC.